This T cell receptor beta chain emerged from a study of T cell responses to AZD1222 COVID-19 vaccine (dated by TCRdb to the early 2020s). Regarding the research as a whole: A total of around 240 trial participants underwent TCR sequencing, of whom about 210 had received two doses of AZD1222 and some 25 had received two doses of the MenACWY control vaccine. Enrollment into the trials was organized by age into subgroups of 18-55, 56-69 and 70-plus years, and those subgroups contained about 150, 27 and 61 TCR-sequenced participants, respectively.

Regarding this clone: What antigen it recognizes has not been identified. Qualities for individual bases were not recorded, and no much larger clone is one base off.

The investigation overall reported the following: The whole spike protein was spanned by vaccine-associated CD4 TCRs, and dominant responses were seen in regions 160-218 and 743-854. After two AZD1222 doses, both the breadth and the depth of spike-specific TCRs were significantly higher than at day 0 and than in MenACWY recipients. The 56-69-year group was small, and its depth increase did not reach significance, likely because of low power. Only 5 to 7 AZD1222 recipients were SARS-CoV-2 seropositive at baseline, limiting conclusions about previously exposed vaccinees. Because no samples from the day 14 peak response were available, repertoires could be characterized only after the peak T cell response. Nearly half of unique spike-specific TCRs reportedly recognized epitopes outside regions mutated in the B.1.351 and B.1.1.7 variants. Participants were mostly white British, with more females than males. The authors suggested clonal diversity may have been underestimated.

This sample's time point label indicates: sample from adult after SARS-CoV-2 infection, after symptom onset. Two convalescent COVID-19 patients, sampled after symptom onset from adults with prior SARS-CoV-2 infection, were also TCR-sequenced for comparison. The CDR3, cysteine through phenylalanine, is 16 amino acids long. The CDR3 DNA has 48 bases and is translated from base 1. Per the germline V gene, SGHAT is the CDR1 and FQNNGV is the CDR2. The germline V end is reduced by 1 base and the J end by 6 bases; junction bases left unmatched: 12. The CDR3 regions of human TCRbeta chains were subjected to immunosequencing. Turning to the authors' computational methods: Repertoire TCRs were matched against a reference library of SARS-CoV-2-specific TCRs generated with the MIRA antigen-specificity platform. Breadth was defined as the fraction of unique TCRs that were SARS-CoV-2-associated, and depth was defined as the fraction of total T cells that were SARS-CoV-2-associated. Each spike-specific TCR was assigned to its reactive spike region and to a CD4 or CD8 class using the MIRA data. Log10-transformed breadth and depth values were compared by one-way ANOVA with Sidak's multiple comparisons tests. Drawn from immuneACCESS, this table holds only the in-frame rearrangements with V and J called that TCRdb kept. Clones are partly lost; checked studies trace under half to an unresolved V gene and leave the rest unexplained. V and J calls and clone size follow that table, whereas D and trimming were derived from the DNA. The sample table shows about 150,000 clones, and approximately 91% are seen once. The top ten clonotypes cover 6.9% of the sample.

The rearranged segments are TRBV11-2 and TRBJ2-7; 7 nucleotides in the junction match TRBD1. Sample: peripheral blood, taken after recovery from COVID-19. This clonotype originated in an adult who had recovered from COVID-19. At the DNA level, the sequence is TGTGCCAGCAGCTTAGGGATAAGGCAGGGGGTGGGCGAGCAGTACTTC. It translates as CASSLGIRQGVGEQYF.